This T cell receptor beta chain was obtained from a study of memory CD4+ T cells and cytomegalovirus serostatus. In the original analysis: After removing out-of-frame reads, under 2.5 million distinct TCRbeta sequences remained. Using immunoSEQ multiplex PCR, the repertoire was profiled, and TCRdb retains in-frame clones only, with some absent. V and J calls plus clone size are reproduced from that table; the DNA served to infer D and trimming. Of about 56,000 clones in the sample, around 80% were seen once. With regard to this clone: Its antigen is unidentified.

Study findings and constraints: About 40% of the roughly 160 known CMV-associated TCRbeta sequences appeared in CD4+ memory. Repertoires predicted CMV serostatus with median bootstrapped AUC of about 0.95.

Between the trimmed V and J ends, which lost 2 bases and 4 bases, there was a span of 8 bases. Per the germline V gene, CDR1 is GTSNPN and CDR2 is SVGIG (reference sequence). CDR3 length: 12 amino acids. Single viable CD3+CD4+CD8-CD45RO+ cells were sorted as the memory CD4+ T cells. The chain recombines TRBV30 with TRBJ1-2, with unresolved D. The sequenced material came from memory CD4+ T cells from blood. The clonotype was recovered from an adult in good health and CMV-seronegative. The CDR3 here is CAWSSRLYGYTF. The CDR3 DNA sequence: TGTGCCTGGAGTAGTAGACTCTATGGCTACACCTTC.